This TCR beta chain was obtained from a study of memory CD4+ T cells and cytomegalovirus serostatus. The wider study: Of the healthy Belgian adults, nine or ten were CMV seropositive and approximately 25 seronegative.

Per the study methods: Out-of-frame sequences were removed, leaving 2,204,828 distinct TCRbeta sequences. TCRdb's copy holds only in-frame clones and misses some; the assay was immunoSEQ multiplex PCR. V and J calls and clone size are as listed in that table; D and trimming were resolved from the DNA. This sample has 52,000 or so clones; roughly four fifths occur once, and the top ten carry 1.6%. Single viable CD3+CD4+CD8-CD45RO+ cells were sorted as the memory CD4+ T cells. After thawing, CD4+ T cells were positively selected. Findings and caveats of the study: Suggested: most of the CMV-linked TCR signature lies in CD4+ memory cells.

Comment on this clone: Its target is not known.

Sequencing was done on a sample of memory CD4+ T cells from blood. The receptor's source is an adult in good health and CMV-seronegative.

In DNA form, the CDR3 reads TGCAGCGTTGAAGCGGGGGGGACTGGAACGCAGTATTTT. Protein product: CSVEAGGTGTQYF. The V call is TRBV29-1, the J call TRBJ2-3; 8 bases are shared with TRBD2. The ends lost 1 base at V and 9 bases at J; junction bases unmatched: 6. CDR1 is SQVTM and CDR2 is ANQGSEA in the germline V gene. The CDR3 spans 13 residues.